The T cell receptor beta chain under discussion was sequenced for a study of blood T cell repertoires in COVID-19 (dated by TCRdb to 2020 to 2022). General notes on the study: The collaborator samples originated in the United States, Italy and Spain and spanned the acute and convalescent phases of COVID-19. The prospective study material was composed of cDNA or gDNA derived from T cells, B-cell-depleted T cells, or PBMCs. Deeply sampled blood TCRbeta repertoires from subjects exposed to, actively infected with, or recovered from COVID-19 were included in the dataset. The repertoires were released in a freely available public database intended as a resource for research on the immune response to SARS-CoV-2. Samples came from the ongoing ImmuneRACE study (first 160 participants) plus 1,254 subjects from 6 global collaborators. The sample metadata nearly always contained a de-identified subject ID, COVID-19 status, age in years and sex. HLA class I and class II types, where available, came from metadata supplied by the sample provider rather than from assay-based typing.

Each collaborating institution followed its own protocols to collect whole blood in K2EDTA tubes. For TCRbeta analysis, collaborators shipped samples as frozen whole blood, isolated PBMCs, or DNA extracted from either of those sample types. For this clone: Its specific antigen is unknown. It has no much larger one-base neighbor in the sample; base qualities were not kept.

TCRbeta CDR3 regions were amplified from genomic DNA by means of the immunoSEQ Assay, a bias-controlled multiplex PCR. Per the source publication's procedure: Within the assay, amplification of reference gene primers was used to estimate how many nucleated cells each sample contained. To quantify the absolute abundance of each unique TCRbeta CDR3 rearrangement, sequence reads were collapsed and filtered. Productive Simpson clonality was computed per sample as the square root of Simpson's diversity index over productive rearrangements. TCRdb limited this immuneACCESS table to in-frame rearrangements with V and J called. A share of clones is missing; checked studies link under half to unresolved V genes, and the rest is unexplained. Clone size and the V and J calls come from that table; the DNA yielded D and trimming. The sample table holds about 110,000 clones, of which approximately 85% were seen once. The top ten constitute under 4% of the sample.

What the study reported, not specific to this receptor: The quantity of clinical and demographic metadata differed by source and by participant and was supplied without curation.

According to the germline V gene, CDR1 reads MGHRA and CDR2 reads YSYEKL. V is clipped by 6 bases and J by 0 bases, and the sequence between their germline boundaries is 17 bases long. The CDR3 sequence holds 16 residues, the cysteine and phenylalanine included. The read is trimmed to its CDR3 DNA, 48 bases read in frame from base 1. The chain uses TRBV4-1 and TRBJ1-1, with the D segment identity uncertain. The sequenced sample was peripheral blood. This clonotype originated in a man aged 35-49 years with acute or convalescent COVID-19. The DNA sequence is TGCGCCAGCAGAATCATCGGCGAGGGAATGAACACTGAAGCTTTCTTT. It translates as CASRIIGEGMNTEAFF.